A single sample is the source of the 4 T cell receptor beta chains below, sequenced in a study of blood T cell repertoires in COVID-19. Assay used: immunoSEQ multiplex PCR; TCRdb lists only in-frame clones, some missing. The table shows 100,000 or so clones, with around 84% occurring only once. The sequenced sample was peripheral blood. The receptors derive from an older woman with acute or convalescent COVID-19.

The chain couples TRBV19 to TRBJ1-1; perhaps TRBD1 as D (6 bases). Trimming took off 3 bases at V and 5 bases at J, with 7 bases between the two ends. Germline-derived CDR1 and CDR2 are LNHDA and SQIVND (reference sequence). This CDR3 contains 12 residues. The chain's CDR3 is CASSIRGTEAFF. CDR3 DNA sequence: TGTGCCAGTAGTATTAGGGGGACTGAAGCTTTCTTT.

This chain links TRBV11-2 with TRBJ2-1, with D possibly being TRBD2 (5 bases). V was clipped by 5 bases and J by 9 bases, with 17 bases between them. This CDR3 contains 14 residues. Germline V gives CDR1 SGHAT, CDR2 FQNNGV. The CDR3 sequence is CASSRRLEGSEQFF. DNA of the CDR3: TGTGCCAGCAGCCGACGGCTAGAGGGCAGTGAGCAGTTCTTC.

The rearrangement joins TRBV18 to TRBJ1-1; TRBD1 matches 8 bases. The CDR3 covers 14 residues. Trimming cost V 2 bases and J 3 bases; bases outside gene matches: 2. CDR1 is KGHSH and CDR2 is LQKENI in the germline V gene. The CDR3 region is CASSPTGGDTEAFF. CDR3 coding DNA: TGTGCCAGCTCACCAACAGGGGGGGACACTGAAGCTTTCTTT.

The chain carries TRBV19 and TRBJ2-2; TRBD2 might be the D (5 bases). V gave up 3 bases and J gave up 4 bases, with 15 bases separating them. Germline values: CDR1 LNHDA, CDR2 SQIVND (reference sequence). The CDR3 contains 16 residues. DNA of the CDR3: TGTGCCAGTAGTATCTCGGAGGATGTGGGCACCGGGGAGCTGTTTTTT. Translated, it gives CASSISEDVGTGELFF.